A selection of T cell receptor beta chains follows, all from one sample in a study of CD8 T cell repertoires and HIV-1 epitope variants. Produced via immunoSEQ multiplex PCR; TCRdb's table is partial and in-frame only. This table holds under 100,000 clones, 60% to 80% found once. Sequencing was done on a sample of uncultured baseline CD8+ T cells from peripheral blood mononuclear cells (PBMCs). Receptors originate from a male donor with HIV. Each CDR3 is given with its conserved first and last residue. D genes are given only for firm matches. Not every row has a clone size; where given, it reads once, few, many or a size class.

j_gene: TRBJ1-3; d_gene: .; len: 15; abundance: .; v_gene: TRBV5-4; CDR3nt: TGTGCCAGCAGTCCGGACAGCGGCTCTGGAAACACCATATATTTT; CDR3aa: CASSPDSGSGNTIYF
j_gene: TRBJ2-2; d_gene: TRBD2; len: 15; abundance: once; v_gene: TRBV7-9; CDR3nt: TGTGCCAGCGAGGAGAGCGGGAGGGACACCGGGGAGCTGTTTTTT; CDR3aa: CASEESGRDTGELFF
j_gene: TRBJ1-5; d_gene: TRBD1; len: 17; abundance: few; v_gene: TRBV27; CDR3nt: TGTGCCAGCAGGGGGGGACAGGGGCCCGATAGCAATCAGCCCCAGCATTTT; CDR3aa: CASRGGQGPDSNQPQHF
j_gene: TRBJ2-3; d_gene: TRBD2; len: 16; abundance: .; v_gene: TRBV7-3; CDR3nt: TGTGCCAGCAGCTCCGGAACTAGCGGGGTCGCAGATACGCAGTATTTT; CDR3aa: CASSSGTSGVADTQYF
j_gene: TRBJ2-7; d_gene: .; len: 13; abundance: .; v_gene: TRBV2; CDR3nt: TGTGCCAGCAGTGAGCAGGGGCTCAACGAGCAGTACTTC; CDR3aa: CASSEQGLNEQYF
j_gene: TRBJ2-2; d_gene: .; len: 16; abundance: .; v_gene: TRBV7-2; CDR3nt: TGTGCCAGCAGCCCCGGTCCCAGGATTAACACCGGGGAGCTGTTTTTT; CDR3aa: CASSPGPRINTGELFF
j_gene: TRBJ2-7; d_gene: .; len: 14; abundance: .; v_gene: TRBV9; CDR3nt: TGTGCCAGCAGCCAAGGGGGATGGATACGCGAGCAGTACTTC; CDR3aa: CASSQGGWIREQYF
j_gene: TRBJ2-7; d_gene: .; len: 11; abundance: once; v_gene: TRBV2; CDR3nt: TGTGCCAGCAGTGAAGTGGGCGTCGAGTACTTC; CDR3aa: CASSEVGVEYF
j_gene: TRBJ2-1; d_gene: .; len: 15; abundance: .; v_gene: TRBV5-1; CDR3nt: TGCGCCAGCAGCATGGACAGCAAGCGACACAATGAGCAGTTCTTC; CDR3aa: CASSMDSKRHNEQFF
j_gene: TRBJ2-6; d_gene: .; len: 14; abundance: .; v_gene: TRBV7-6; CDR3nt: TGTGCCAGCAGCTTAATGGCCGGGGCCAACGTCCTGACTTTC; CDR3aa: CASSLMAGANVLTF
j_gene: TRBJ1-3; d_gene: TRBD1; len: 16; abundance: .; v_gene: TRBV7-2; CDR3nt: TGTGCCAGCAGCTTGACAGGGGGCGCGGGTGGAAACACCATATATTTT; CDR3aa: CASSLTGGAGGNTIYF
j_gene: TRBJ1-4; d_gene: .; len: 14; abundance: .; v_gene: TRBV6-7; CDR3nt: TGTGCCAGCACCCCCCCGGCACATGGTGAAAAACTGTTTTTT; CDR3aa: CASTPPAHGEKLFF
j_gene: TRBJ2-1; d_gene: .; len: 11; abundance: .; v_gene: TRBV5-6; CDR3nt: TGTGCCAGCAGCTTGTTCAATGAGCAGTTCTTC; CDR3aa: CASSLFNEQFF
j_gene: TRBJ2-6; d_gene: .; len: 16; abundance: .; v_gene: TRBV19; CDR3nt: TGTGCCAGTAGTATAGTCCCAGGTCCTGGGGCCAACGTCCTGACTTTC; CDR3aa: CASSIVPGPGANVLTF
j_gene: TRBJ1-3; d_gene: .; len: 17; abundance: .; v_gene: TRBV9; CDR3nt: TGTGCCAGCAGCCTTAGGGGGGAGGTCCTCTCTGGAAACACCATATATTTT; CDR3aa: CASSLRGEVLSGNTIYF
j_gene: TRBJ2-1; d_gene: TRBD2; len: 16; abundance: once; v_gene: TRBV7-9; CDR3nt: TGTGCCAGCAGCTCGGCCACTAGCGGGAGAGCATCCGAGCAGTTCTTC; CDR3aa: CASSSATSGRASEQFF
j_gene: TRBJ1-6; d_gene: .; len: 12; abundance: few; v_gene: TRBV30; CDR3nt: TGTGCCTGGAGCGCCTCAAATTCACCCCTCCACTTT; CDR3aa: CAWSASNSPLHF
j_gene: TRBJ2-7; d_gene: .; len: 12; abundance: .; v_gene: TRBV28; CDR3nt: TGTGCCAGCAGTTTACAGTTTTACGAGCAGTACTTC; CDR3aa: CASSLQFYEQYF
j_gene: TRBJ2-3; d_gene: .; len: 15; abundance: .; v_gene: TRBV2; CDR3nt: TGTGCCAGCAGTGGGTTCGGGTTTAGCACAGATACGCAGTATTTT; CDR3aa: CASSGFGFSTDTQYF
j_gene: TRBJ2-3; d_gene: .; len: 15; abundance: .; v_gene: TRBV11-3; CDR3nt: TGTGCCAGCAGCTTGGGGGATCCTCACACAGATACGCAGTATTTT; CDR3aa: CASSLGDPHTDTQYF
j_gene: TRBJ2-2; d_gene: TRBD2; len: 16; abundance: .; v_gene: TRBV5-4; CDR3nt: TGTGCCAGCAGCTCCGGGACTAGCGGGGGATACGGGGAGCTGTTTTTT; CDR3aa: CASSSGTSGGYGELFF
j_gene: TRBJ2-1; d_gene: TRBD2; len: 15; abundance: .; v_gene: TRBV6-1; CDR3nt: TGTGCCAGCAGGGTACTAGCGGGAGTTAACAATGAGCAGTTCTTC; CDR3aa: CASRVLAGVNNEQFF
j_gene: TRBJ2-5; d_gene: .; len: 12; abundance: .; v_gene: TRBV5-6; CDR3nt: TGTGCCAGCAGAAGGGGGGCAGAGACCCAGTACTTC; CDR3aa: CASRRGAETQYF
j_gene: TRBJ2-7; d_gene: .; len: 13; abundance: .; v_gene: TRBV28; CDR3nt: TGTGCCAGCAGTTTAGGACTATTCTACGAGCAGTACTTC; CDR3aa: CASSLGLFYEQYF
j_gene: TRBJ2-6; d_gene: .; len: 16; abundance: .; v_gene: TRBV27; CDR3nt: TGTGCCAGCAGTCCCCTAACAGGGACTGGGGCCAACGTCCTGACTTTC; CDR3aa: CASSPLTGTGANVLTF
j_gene: TRBJ1-1; d_gene: .; len: 11; abundance: .; v_gene: TRBV5-5; CDR3nt: TGTGCCAGTCAAGGGGCGTCTGAAGCTTTCTTT; CDR3aa: CASQGASEAFF
j_gene: TRBJ2-7; d_gene: .; len: 15; abundance: .; v_gene: TRBV7-9; CDR3nt: TGTGCCAGCAGCTTAGCCACTCTACAGGCTTACGAGCAGTACTTC; CDR3aa: CASSLATLQAYEQYF
j_gene: TRBJ2-4; d_gene: .; len: 15; abundance: .; v_gene: TRBV6-6; CDR3nt: TGTGCCGGTAAACAGGCTTTCCTAGCCAAAAACATTCAGTACTTC; CDR3aa: CAGKQAFLAKNIQYF
j_gene: TRBJ2-2; d_gene: TRBD2; len: 15; abundance: .; v_gene: TRBV10-1; CDR3nt: TGCGCCAGCAGTGAGTCGAGACTAGCTTCGGGGGAGCTGTTTTTT; CDR3aa: CASSESRLASGELFF
j_gene: TRBJ2-5; d_gene: TRBD2; len: 16; abundance: .; v_gene: TRBV4-2; CDR3nt: TGTGCCAGCAGCCAAGATCTAGCGGGGGGGCAGGAGACCCAGTACTTC; CDR3aa: CASSQDLAGGQETQYF
j_gene: TRBJ2-3; d_gene: .; len: 12; abundance: .; v_gene: TRBV7-2; CDR3nt: TGTGCCAGCAGCACGAGCACAGATACGCAGTATTTT; CDR3aa: CASSTSTDTQYF
j_gene: TRBJ1-5; d_gene: .; len: 14; abundance: .; v_gene: TRBV10-3; CDR3nt: TGTGCCATCAAGGGGCAGGGGAGCAATCAGCCCCAGCATTTT; CDR3aa: CAIKGQGSNQPQHF